This record covers a single T cell receptor (beta chain). This record comes from a study of T cells in tuberculosis. Assay used: immunoSEQ multiplex PCR; TCRdb lists only in-frame clones, some missing. The repertoire includes about 49,000 clones, over 90% of them detected once, and more than 1.2% sits in the top ten. Trimming left V 2 bases short and J 1 base short, with 10 bases between. The CDR3 runs to 16 residues. The germline V gene encodes CDR1 SGDLS and CDR2 YYNGEE. As for time point: new active TB diagnosis, blood taken before or within 7 days of starting treatment. Each donor contributed 90,000 to 100,000 T cells on average, unsorted.

Sequencing used PBMCs, obtained at tuberculosis diagnosis. The chain couples TRBV9 to TRBJ2-6, with D perhaps matching TRBD2 (5 bases). The origin of this receptor is an adult with tuberculosis. CDR3 nucleotides: TGTGCCAGCAGCGTCGCGGGCCGATCTGGGGCCAACGTCCTGACTTTC. The encoded protein is CASSVAGRSGANVLTF.